One sample yielded the 7 T cell receptor beta chains listed below, sequenced in a study of blood T cell repertoires in COVID-19 (dated by TCRdb to about 2020). Library creation used the immunoSEQ multiplex PCR assay. TCRdb retrieved this table from immuneACCESS and kept in-frame rearrangements only. Not all clones are present; in checked studies, unresolved V genes account for under half, and no reason is known for the remainder. Across this sample there are about 46,000 clones, with 70% to 90% seen only once. Just over 9.5% of the sample comes from the top ten. The sequenced sample consisted of peripheral blood. The receptors derive from a man in his fifties or sixties with active COVID-19.

The V call is TRBV2, the J call TRBJ1-2, with D unresolved. CDR1 is SNHLY and CDR2 is FYNNEI in the germline V gene. V lost 7 bases and J lost 7, with 25 bases in between. The length of the CDR3 is 16 residues. CDR3 region: CASTPERLRVGAGYTF. CDR3 bases: TGTGCCAGCACCCCAGAAAGGTTGAGGGTGGGCGCTGGCTACACCTTC.

The chain carries TRBV7-9 and TRBJ2-1; the D is unclear. Germline V gene sequence: CDR1 SEHNR, CDR2 FQNEAQ (reference sequence). The CDR3 has 16 residues. V dropped 0 bases and J dropped 2 bases, with 11 bases sitting between them. CDR3 amino acids: CASSLAGSIPYNEQFF. CDR3 nucleotides: TGTGCCAGCAGCTTAGCTGGCAGTATACCCTACAATGAGCAGTTCTTC.

This clone was counted between two and nine times. This chain's CDR3 is CASSQVYSYYNEQFF. The CDR3 coding sequence is TGCGCCAGCAGCCAAGTGTACAGTTACTACAATGAGCAGTTCTTC. J is TRBJ2-1 and V is TRBV4-1, with D unresolved. Germline CDR1 reads MGHRA; CDR2 reads YSYEKL. V was shortened by 1 base and J by 3 bases, with 10 bases between the two germline ends. CDR3 length: 15 amino acids.

The V and J genes are TRBV6-5 and TRBJ1-1; D is perhaps TRBD1 (5 bases). Per germline, CDR1 MNHEY and CDR2 SVGAGI. The length of the CDR3 is 12 residues. Trimming took off 4 bases at V and 5 bases at J, with 8 bases between the two ends. CDR3 in amino acids: CASSFRGTEAFF. The CDR3 nucleotides read TGTGCCAGCAGTTTTAGGGGAACTGAAGCTTTCTTT.

The rearrangement uses TRBV25-1 and TRBJ1-6; TRBD1 matches at 9 bases. Germline CDR1 MGHDK, CDR2 SYGVNS. The J segment lost 6 bases and the V segment lost 3 bases, leaving 3 bases of the junction unmatched. The CDR3 sequence is 15 residues long. For the CDR3, the DNA is TGTGCCAGCAGTGAGGGACAGGGTGGTAATTCACCCCTCCACTTT. Translated, it gives CASSEGQGGNSPLHF.

The chain combines TRBV28 with TRBJ2-7; D may be TRBD2 (5 bases). Germline V CDR1 and CDR2: MDHEN, SYDVKM. Between the trimmed V and J ends, which lost 5 bases and 2 bases, there was a span of 13 bases. The CDR3 extends over 14 amino acids. CDR3 amino acids: CASSKRSPTYEQYF. In nucleotides, the CDR3 is TGTGCCAGCAGTAAGCGGTCCCCAACCTACGAGCAGTACTTC. The full variable domain, with the rest looked up from reference TRBV28 and TRBJ2-7, is DVKVTQSSRYLVKRTGEKVFLECVQDMDHENMFWYRQDPGLGLRLIYFSYDVKMKEKGDIPEGYSVSREKKERFSLILESASTNQTSMYLCASSKRSPTYEQYFGPGTRLTVT.

This chain connects TRBV28 to TRBJ2-7; 7 nucleotides agree with TRBD2. The CDR3 loop spans 16 amino acids. Trimming removed 2 bases from V and 0 bases from J; junction bases left unmatched: 7. CDR1 is MDHEN and CDR2 is SYDVKM in the germline V gene. The CDR3 loop reads CASSLVGGEGSYEQYF. The CDR3 region has the DNA TGTGCCAGCAGTTTAGTTGGGGGGGAGGGCTCCTACGAGCAGTACTTC.